This T cell receptor (beta chain) appears in the sequencing data of a study of blood T cell repertoires in COVID-19. Measured with immunoSEQ multiplex PCR; TCRdb has only the in-frame clones, and not every one. The sample includes 200,000 to 250,000 clones, less than 85% of them seen just once. CDR1 is SGDLS and CDR2 is YYNGEE in the germline V gene. This CDR3 has 13 amino acids. Trimming pared 0 bases from V and 3 bases from J, leaving 6 bases between. V usage is TRBV9 and J usage is TRBJ1-2; D unclear. The origin of this receptor is a man between 60 and 70 years old who had recovered from COVID-19. The sequenced sample was PBMCs or T cells enriched from blood (not recorded which). CDR3 DNA: TGTGCCAGCAGCGTAGGGGCCGACTATGGCTACACCTTC. Encoded protein: CASSVGADYGYTF.